A selection of T cell receptor beta chains follows, all from one sample in a study of molecular identifiers for immune sequencing clone quantification. MiXCR, run by TCRdb on the PCR reads, gives a single entry per CDR3 protein. The sample contains 35,000 or so distinct CDR3 sequences, 19% of which appear only once. Sample: naive CD8+ T cells from blood, with Jurkat cell RNA spiked in. These receptors were taken from a human donor in good health. Some libraries in this study had Jurkat cell RNA spiked in. Both conserved end residues are part of each CDR3. A D gene is named only where the DNA matches it firmly. Size is omitted from some rows. Given values are once, few, many or a class for expanded clones.

DNA: TGCAGTGCTAGCATAAACAGGGGGCGCGTTCCTTGGGATGAAGCTTTCTTT
CDR3: CSASINRGRVPWDEAFF
V: TRBV20-1
size: few
J: TRBJ1-1
D: TRBD1

DNA: TGCAGCGTCCAGACAGGGGCCGGGGAGCTGTTTTTT
CDR3: CSVQTGAGELFF
V: TRBV29-1
size: many
J: TRBJ2-2
D: TRBD1

DNA: TGTGCCAGCAGTTCCGGCAGGGGAGGAAATCAGCCCCAGCATTTT
CDR3: CASSSGRGGNQPQHF
V: TRBV27
size: many
J: TRBJ1-5
D: -

DNA: TGCGCCAGCAGCCAAGAGGGGCTAGCGGGAGGGTTCGGGGAGCTGTTTTTT
CDR3: CASSQEGLAGGFGELFF
V: TRBV4-3
size: few
J: TRBJ2-2
D: TRBD2

DNA: TGTGCCAGCAGCATAAGCCACCCCGCCGGCACCGGGGAGCTGTTTTTT
CDR3: CASSISHPAGTGELFF
V: TRBV7-9
size: -
J: TRBJ2-2
D: -

DNA: TGTGCCAGCAGAATAGCGGGAGCCGTTTTC
CDR3: CASRIAGAVF
V: TRBV2
size: many
J: TRBJ2-7
D: TRBD2

DNA: TGTGCCAGCAGCTTGGTAGAAAAGGATAGCAATCAGCCCCAGCATTTT
CDR3: CASSLVEKDSNQPQHF
V: TRBV5-6
size: few
J: TRBJ1-5
D: -

DNA: TGTGCCACCAGTGACGGACAGGGGGGAGTCAATCAGCCCCAGCATTTT
CDR3: CATSDGQGGVNQPQHF
V: TRBV24-1
size: few
J: TRBJ1-5
D: TRBD1

DNA: TGTGCCAGTAGTATTTCGGGGAATTCACCCCTCCACTTT
CDR3: CASSISGNSPLHF
V: TRBV19
size: many
J: TRBJ1-6
D: -

DNA: TGTGCCAGCAGTCCGGGCCTATCCTACAATGAGCAGTTCTTC
CDR3: CASSPGLSYNEQFF
V: TRBV5-4
size: many
J: TRBJ2-1
D: -

DNA: TGCGCCAGCAGCCAAGAGTTTCCAGGGGGCGGTTTTCAAGGCTACACCTTC
CDR3: CASSQEFPGGGFQGYTF
V: TRBV4-1
size: -
J: TRBJ1-2
D: TRBD1

DNA: TGCGCCAGCAGCCAAGATTGGAGGAGCGGGGGACAAGAGACCCAGTACTTC
CDR3: CASSQDWRSGGQETQYF
V: TRBV4-3
size: -
J: TRBJ2-5
D: TRBD2

DNA: TGTGCCAGCAGCCCCCGAGGAGGGGTAGGGTCCTACGAGCAGTACTTC
CDR3: CASSPRGGVGSYEQYF
V: TRBV9
size: -
J: TRBJ2-7
D: -

DNA: TGTGCCAGCTCACCAGTAGCGGGAAACTGGAAAGAGACCCAGTACTTC
CDR3: CASSPVAGNWKETQYF
V: TRBV18
size: many
J: TRBJ2-5
D: TRBD2

DNA: TGCGCCAGCAGCTTGACCCGGGGGGGCCTTGAGACCCAGTACTTC
CDR3: CASSLTRGGLETQYF
V: TRBV5-1
size: many
J: TRBJ2-5
D: TRBD2

DNA: TGTGCCAGCAGCTTAACGGGAGTAGAGCAGTTCTTC
CDR3: CASSLTGVEQFF
V: TRBV5-4
size: -
J: TRBJ2-1
D: -

DNA: TGTGCCAGCAGTTCCAGGGCCCCGACAAGCACAGATACGCAGTATTTT
CDR3: CASSSRAPTSTDTQYF
V: TRBV7-2
size: many
J: TRBJ2-3
D: -

DNA: TGCAGTGCTAGTGCCGTAGGGGGGAGGACAGATACGCAGTATTTT
CDR3: CSASAVGGRTDTQYF
V: TRBV20-1
size: many
J: TRBJ2-3
D: -

DNA: TGCGCCAGCAGCCCAATTACTAGCGGGGTTGAGCAGTTCTTC
CDR3: CASSPITSGVEQFF
V: TRBV4-3
size: many
J: TRBJ2-1
D: TRBD2

DNA: TGTGCCAGCAGCTTATTTCTTGGTCTCGAGCAGTACTTC
CDR3: CASSLFLGLEQYF
V: TRBV7-2
size: many
J: TRBJ2-7
D: -

DNA: TGCGCCAGCAGCCAAGTCATAGGTGCGGGGCCAGAGCAGTTCTTC
CDR3: CASSQVIGAGPEQFF
V: TRBV4-3
size: many
J: TRBJ2-1
D: -

DNA: TGTGCCTGCGACAGGGCGACCGGGGAGCTGTTTTTT
CDR3: CACDRATGELFF
V: TRBV30
size: few
J: TRBJ2-2
D: TRBD1

DNA: TGCGCCAGCAGCTTGGTCTCCGGGGAGCTGTTTTTT
CDR3: CASSLVSGELFF
V: TRBV5-1
size: -
J: TRBJ2-2
D: -

DNA: TGTGCCTGGAGGACCCCGGGACAGGGTTCCGAGACCCAGTGCTTC
CDR3: CAWRTPGQGSETQCF
V: TRBV30
size: -
J: TRBJ2-5
D: TRBD1

DNA: TGCGCCAGCAGCTTGGCGGAAATCCTTTACGATGAGCAGTTCTTC
CDR3: CASSLAEILYDEQFF
V: TRBV5-1
size: -
J: TRBJ2-1
D: -

DNA: TGTGCCAGCAGCTTACGAGCCACCCGTCCAGATACGCAGTATTTT
CDR3: CASSLRATRPDTQYF
V: TRBV7-2
size: medium-sized
J: TRBJ2-3
D: -

DNA: TGTGCCAGCAGTGACTCCCCCATCGAAGCGGGAGGTTTAGCAGATACGCAGTATTTT
CDR3: CASSDSPIEAGGLADTQYF
V: TRBV6-4
size: many
J: TRBJ2-3
D: TRBD2

DNA: TGCAGTGCTAGACCCAACCGGGACCCGTACGAGCAGTACTTC
CDR3: CSARPNRDPYEQYF
V: TRBV20-1
size: -
J: TRBJ2-7
D: -

DNA: TGCGCCAGCAGCTTGGGTCCGGAGACCCAGTACTTC
CDR3: CASSLGPETQYF
V: TRBV5-1
size: many
J: TRBJ2-5
D: -

DNA: TGTGCCATCAGTGAGTCTGTAACGAACACCGGGGAGCTGTTTTTT
CDR3: CAISESVTNTGELFF
V: TRBV10-3
size: -
J: TRBJ2-2
D: -

DNA: TGCGCCAGCAGCCAAGTTGCGTTTGGCACAGATACGCAGTATTTT
CDR3: CASSQVAFGTDTQYF
V: TRBV4-3
size: medium-sized
J: TRBJ2-3
D: -

DNA: TGTGCCAGCAGCTCACCTACTGCAGGGGGTGACACTGAAGCTTTCTTT
CDR3: CASSSPTAGGDTEAFF
V: TRBV7-9
size: many
J: TRBJ1-1
D: TRBD1

DNA: TGCGCCAGCAGCCAAGAACTCCTGCGGGAGCCTTGGACAGATACGCAGTATTTT
CDR3: CASSQELLREPWTDTQYF
V: TRBV4-3
size: many
J: TRBJ2-3
D: TRBD2

DNA: TGTGCCTGGTCGGAGCGGAACACAGATACGCAGTATTTT
CDR3: CAWSERNTDTQYF
V: TRBV2
size: -
J: TRBJ2-3
D: -

DNA: TGTGCCAGCAGCTTAGCCATACAAGAGACCCAGTACTTC
CDR3: CASSLAIQETQYF
V: TRBV7-9
size: -
J: TRBJ2-5
D: -

DNA: TGTGCCAGCAGCTTAGCGCTGGGGGGCGTAAACACAGATACGCAGTATTTT
CDR3: CASSLALGGVNTDTQYF
V: TRBV7-9
size: many
J: TRBJ2-3
D: -

DNA: TGTGCCAGCAGAAGGAGGGTGATTGAAGCCTACGAGCAGTACTTC
CDR3: CASRRRVIEAYEQYF
V: TRBV6-5
size: many
J: TRBJ2-7
D: -